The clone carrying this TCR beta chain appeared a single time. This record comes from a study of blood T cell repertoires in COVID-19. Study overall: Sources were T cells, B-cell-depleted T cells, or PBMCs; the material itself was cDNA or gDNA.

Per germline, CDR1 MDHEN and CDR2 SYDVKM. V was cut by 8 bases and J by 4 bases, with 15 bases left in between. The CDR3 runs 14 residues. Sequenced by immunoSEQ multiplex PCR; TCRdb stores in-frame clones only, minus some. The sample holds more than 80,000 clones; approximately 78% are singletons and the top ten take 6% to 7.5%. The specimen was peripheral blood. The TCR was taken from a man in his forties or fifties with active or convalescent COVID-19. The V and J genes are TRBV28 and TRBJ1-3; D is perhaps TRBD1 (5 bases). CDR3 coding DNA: TGTGCCAGCGCGAGAACCGGGGGAGGAAACACCATATATTTT. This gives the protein CASARTGGGNTIYF.